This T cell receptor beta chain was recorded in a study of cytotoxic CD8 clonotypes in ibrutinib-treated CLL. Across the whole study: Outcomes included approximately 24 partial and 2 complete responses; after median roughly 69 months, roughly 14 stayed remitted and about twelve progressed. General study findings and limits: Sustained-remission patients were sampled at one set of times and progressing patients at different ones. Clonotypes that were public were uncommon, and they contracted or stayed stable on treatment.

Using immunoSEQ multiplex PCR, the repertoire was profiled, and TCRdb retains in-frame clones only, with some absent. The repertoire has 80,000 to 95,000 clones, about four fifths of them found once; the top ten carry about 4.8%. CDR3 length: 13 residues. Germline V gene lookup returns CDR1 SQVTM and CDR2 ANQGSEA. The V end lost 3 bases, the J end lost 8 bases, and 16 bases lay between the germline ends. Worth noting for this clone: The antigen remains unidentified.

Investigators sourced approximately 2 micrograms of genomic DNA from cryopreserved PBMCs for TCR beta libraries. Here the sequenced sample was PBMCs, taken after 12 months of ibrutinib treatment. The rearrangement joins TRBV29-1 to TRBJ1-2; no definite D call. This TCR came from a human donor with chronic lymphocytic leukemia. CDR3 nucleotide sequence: TGCAGCGTTGAGGCCGGGCTTTGGGAGGGCTACACCTTC. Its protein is CSVEAGLWEGYTF.